A selection of T cell receptor beta chains follows, all from one sample in a study of T cell responses to AZD1222 COVID-19 vaccine. Libraries were prepared by immunoSEQ multiplex PCR; TCRdb keeps only in-frame clonotypes and omits some of them. Here the sample spans over 100,000 clones, about nine tenths being singletons. This sample comprised peripheral blood, obtained on day 0 of AZD1222 vaccination. These TCRs come from an adult in good health. Both conserved end residues are part of each CDR3. The order of the fields is D gene, V gene, CDR3 protein. D genes are given only for firm matches.

D gene: .
V gene: TRBV2
CDR3 protein: CASARASSDTQYF

D gene: .
V gene: TRBV24-1
CDR3 protein: CATSDSGGPGSTQYF

D gene: .
V gene: TRBV7-2
CDR3 protein: CASSPLMGSNQPQHF

D gene: .
V gene: TRBV2
CDR3 protein: CASRESSSGANVLTF

D gene: .
V gene: TRBV7-9
CDR3 protein: CASTLWGTNEKLFF

D gene: TRBD1
V gene: TRBV18
CDR3 protein: CASSPTDRTVTGELFF

D gene: .
V gene: TRBV2
CDR3 protein: CASTGYGPFASGNTIYF

D gene: .
V gene: TRBV6-5
CDR3 protein: CASSYSRGNNQPQHF

D gene: TRBD2
V gene: TRBV4-1
CDR3 protein: CASSQDSLAAPYEQYF

D gene: TRBD1
V gene: TRBV5-1
CDR3 protein: CASSGDSYGYTF

D gene: .
V gene: TRBV30
CDR3 protein: CAWSVPRVGYGYTF

D gene: .
V gene: TRBV2
CDR3 protein: CASSEGGQPQHF

D gene: .
V gene: TRBV27
CDR3 protein: CASSLSVGYSLYEQYF

D gene: .
V gene: TRBV4-3
CDR3 protein: CASSQEAQAGLTFF

D gene: TRBD1
V gene: TRBV9
CDR3 protein: CASSVRGTEETQYF

D gene: TRBD1
V gene: TRBV5-1
CDR3 protein: CASSFGGTGSYEQYF

D gene: .
V gene: TRBV30
CDR3 protein: CAWSRQGNTEAFF

D gene: TRBD2
V gene: TRBV6-2/TRBV6-3
CDR3 protein: CASSDSGVSGEQFF

D gene: .
V gene: TRBV27
CDR3 protein: CASSFGPTTRFEQYF

D gene: .
V gene: TRBV19
CDR3 protein: CASSTGQEAFF

D gene: .
V gene: TRBV11-3
CDR3 protein: CASSPQGLNTEAFF

D gene: .
V gene: TRBV7-2
CDR3 protein: CASSLRQAGEKLFF